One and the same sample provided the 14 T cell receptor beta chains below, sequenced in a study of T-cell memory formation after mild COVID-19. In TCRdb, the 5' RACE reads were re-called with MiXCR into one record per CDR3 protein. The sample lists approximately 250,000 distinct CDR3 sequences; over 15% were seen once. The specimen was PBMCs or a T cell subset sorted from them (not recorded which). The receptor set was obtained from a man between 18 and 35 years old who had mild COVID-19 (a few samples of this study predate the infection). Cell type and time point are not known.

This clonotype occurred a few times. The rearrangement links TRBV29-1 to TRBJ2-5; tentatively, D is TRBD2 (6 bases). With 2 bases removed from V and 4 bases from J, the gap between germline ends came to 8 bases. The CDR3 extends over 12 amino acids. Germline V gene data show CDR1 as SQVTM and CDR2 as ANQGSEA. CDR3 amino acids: CSVEFGGETQYF. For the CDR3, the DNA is TGCAGCGTTGAATTCGGGGGAGAGACCCAGTACTTC.

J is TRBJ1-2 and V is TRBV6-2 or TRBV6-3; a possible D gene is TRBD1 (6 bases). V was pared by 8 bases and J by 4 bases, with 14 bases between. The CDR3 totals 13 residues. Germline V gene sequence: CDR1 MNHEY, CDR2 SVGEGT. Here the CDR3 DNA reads TGTGCCAGCTCCGAGGGGGAGACCTATGGCTACACCTTC. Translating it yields CASSEGETYGYTF.

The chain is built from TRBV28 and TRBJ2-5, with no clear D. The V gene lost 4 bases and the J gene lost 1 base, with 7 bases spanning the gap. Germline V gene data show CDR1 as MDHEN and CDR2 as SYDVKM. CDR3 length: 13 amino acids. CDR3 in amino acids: CASSSALQETQYF. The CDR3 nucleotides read TGTGCCAGCAGTTCGGCTCTCCAAGAGACCCAGTACTTC.

The CDR3 sequence: CASSLARLAEETQYF. The CDR3 DNA sequence: TGTGCCAGCAGCTTGGCCCGTCTAGCGGAAGAGACCCAGTACTTC. The V call is TRBV5-4, the J call TRBJ2-5, with 7 positions matching TRBD2. This CDR3 comprises 15 residues. In germline, CDR1 is SGHNT, CDR2 YYREEE (reference sequence). The J segment lost 3 bases and the V segment lost 0 bases, leaving 5 bases of the junction unmatched.

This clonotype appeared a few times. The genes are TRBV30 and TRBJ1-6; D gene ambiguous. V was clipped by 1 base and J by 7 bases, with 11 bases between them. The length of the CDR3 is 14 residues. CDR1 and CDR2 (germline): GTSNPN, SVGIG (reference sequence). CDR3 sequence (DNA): TGTGCCTGGAGTGACGGACGGCGGAATTCACCCCTCCACTTT. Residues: CAWSDGRRNSPLHF.

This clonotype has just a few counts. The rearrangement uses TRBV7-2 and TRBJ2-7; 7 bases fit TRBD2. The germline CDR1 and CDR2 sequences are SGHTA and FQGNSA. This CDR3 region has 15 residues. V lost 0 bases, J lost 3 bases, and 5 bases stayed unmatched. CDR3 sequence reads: CASSLARWEGYEQYF. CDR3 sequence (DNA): TGTGCCAGCAGCTTAGCCCGGTGGGAGGGCTACGAGCAGTACTTC.

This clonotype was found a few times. CDR3: CASSARDGEREQYV. Written as DNA, the CDR3 is TGTGCCAGCAGCGCCCGGGACGGGGAGCGCGAGCAGTACGTC. The gene calls are TRBV21-1 and TRBJ2-7; the DNA was not used to check the table's D call, TRBD1. TRBV21-1 is classified as a pseudogene. The CDR3 sequence is 14 residues long.

The CDR3 spells CASSPWRTGPQETQYF. CDR3 nucleotide sequence: TGTGCCAGCTCACCATGGAGGACAGGGCCTCAAGAGACCCAGTACTTC. V gene TRBV18 combines with J gene TRBJ2-5; 8 nucleotides line up with TRBD1. Trimming removed 2 bases from V and 2 bases from J; junction bases left unmatched: 7. From germline, CDR1 is KGHSH and CDR2 LQKENI. The length of the CDR3 is 16 residues.

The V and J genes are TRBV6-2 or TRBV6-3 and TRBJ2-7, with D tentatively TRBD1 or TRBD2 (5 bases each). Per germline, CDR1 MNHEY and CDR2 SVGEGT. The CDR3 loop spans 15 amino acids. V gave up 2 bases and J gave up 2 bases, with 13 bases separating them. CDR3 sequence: CASSYGPGPTYEQYV. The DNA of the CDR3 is TGTGCCAGCAGTTACGGTCCGGGACCAACCTACGAGCAGTACGTC.

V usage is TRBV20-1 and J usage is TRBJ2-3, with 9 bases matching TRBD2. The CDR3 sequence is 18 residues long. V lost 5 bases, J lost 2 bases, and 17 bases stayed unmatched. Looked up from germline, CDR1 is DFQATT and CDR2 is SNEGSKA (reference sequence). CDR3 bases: TGCAGTGCTCCCCGGGTGACTAGCGGTATATTGGACACAGATACGCAGTATTTT. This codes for CSAPRVTSGILDTDTQYF.

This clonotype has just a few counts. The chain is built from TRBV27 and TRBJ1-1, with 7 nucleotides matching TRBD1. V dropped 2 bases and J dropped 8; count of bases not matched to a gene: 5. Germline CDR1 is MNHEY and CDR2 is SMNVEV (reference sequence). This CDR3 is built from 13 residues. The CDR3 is CASSLGDRGEAFF. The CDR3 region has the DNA TGTGCCAGCAGTTTAGGGGACAGAGGGGAAGCTTTCTTT.

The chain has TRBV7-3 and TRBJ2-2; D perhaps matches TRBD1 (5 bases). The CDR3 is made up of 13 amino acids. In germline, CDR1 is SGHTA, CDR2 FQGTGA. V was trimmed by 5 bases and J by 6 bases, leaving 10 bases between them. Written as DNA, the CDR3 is TGTGCCAGCAGCCTCAGGGCCCCCGGGGAGCTGTTTTTT. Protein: CASSLRAPGELFF.

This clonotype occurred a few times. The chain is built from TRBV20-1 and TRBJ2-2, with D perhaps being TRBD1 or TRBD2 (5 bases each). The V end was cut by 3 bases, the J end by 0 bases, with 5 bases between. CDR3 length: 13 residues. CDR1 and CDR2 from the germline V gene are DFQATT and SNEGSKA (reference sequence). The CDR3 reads CSARGANTGELFF. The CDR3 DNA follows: TGCAGTGCTAGGGGGGCGAACACCGGGGAGCTGTTTTTT.

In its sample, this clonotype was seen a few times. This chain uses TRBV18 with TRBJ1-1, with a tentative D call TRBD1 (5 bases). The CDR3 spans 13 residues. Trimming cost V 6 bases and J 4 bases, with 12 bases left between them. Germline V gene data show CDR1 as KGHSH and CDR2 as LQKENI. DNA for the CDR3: TGTGCCAGCTCCCAGCGGGGGTCCACTGAAGCTTTCTTT. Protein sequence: CASSQRGSTEAFF. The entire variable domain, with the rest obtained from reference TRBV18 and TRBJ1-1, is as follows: NAGVMQNPRHLVRRRGQEARLRCSPMKGHSHVYWYRQLPEEGLKFMVYLQKENIIDESGMPKERFSAEFPKEGPSILRIQQVVRGDSAAYFCASSQRGSTEAFFGQGTRLTVV.